This T cell receptor beta chain was captured by sequencing in a study of CD8 T cells in Susac syndrome. The T cells that were sequenced for TCR beta were CD8+ and CD4+ cells from blood. The multiple sclerosis controls were treatment-naive patients affected by stable or active relapsing-remitting disease. FACS was used to enrich TEMRA cells, whereas the CD8+ and CD4+ T cells were obtained by negative isolation. Germline V gene lookup returns CDR1 SEHNR and CDR2 FQNEAQ (reference sequence). The V gene lost 4 bases and the J gene lost 3 bases, with 10 bases spanning the gap. The CDR3 runs to 14 residues. Reverse transcription used roughly 0.45 to 1 ug RNA and random hexamers. By means of immunoSEQ multiplex PCR, TCR beta CDR3 spanning 54 Vbeta and 13 Jbeta underwent amplification. One entry per CDR3 protein results from TCRdb running MiXCR on the immunoSEQ multiplex PCR reads. In the table there are about 180,000 distinct CDR3 sequences, approximately 95% of which are singletons.

The chain carries TRBV7-9 and TRBJ1-5; maybe TRBD1 (6 bases). Input material: CD8+ T cells from PBMCs. This clonotype was sampled from a human donor with multiple sclerosis. The CDR3 region is CASSSRQVNQPQHF. CDR3 nucleotides: TGTGCCAGCAGCTCCCGACAGGTCAATCAGCCCCAGCATTTT.